The 4 T cell receptor beta chains below all came from one sample that was sequenced in a study of CD4 T cells in relation to SARS-CoV-2 and coronaviruses. Measured with immunoSEQ multiplex PCR; TCRdb has only the in-frame clones, and not every one. The data contain some 21,000 clones, around 76% of them singletons. CD4+ T cells from unexposed donors were obtained before the COVID-19 pandemic (2011-2018). The cells were cultured for approximately 10 days before CD4+ T cells were isolated. These receptors have no known antigen. The sequencing input was CD4+ T cells from PBMCs, cultured in vitro. The receptors were sampled from a human donor in good health.

The rearrangement joins TRBV9 to TRBJ1-3; 7 bases are shared with TRBD1. CDR1 and CDR2 (germline): SGDLS, YYNGEE. The V and J ends lost 1 base and 2 bases, in that order; junction bases with no gene match: 3. The CDR3 is made up of 15 amino acids. CDR3: CASSVQGGPGNTIYF. The CDR3 DNA is TGTGCCAGCAGCGTACAGGGGGGCCCTGGAAACACCATATATTTT.

The chain recombines TRBV18 with TRBJ2-5, with 8 bases lining up with TRBD1. Germline V lookup: CDR1 KGHSH, CDR2 LQKENI. V gave up 3 bases and J gave up 5 bases; unmatched junction bases: 8. The CDR3 length is 15 residues. Here the CDR3 reads CASSPPGQGWETQYF. The CDR3 DNA follows: TGTGCCAGCTCACCTCCTGGACAGGGCTGGGAGACCCAGTACTTC. Full variable domain (rest looked up from reference TRBV18 and TRBJ2-5): NAGVMQNPRHLVRRRGQEARLRCSPMKGHSHVYWYRQLPEEGLKFMVYLQKENIIDESGMPKERFSAEFPKEGPSILRIQQVVRGDSAAYFCASSPPGQGWETQYFGPGTRLLVL.

The rearrangement links TRBV5-1 to TRBJ1-1; 8 bases align to TRBD1. Per germline, CDR1 SGHRS and CDR2 YFSETQ. J lost 11 bases, V lost 4 bases, and 13 bases had no gene match. The CDR3 totals 14 residues. The CDR3 here is CASSPGTGGGRAFF. The CDR3 nucleotides are TGCGCCAGCAGCCCCGGGACAGGAGGCGGTCGGGCTTTCTTT.

This sequence joins TRBV28 and TRBJ2-7; D uncertain. The CDR3 loop spans 14 amino acids. The germline gives CDR1 MDHEN, CDR2 SYDVKM. Trimming left V 5 bases short and J 3 bases short, with 14 bases between. The CDR3 nucleotides are TGTGCCAGCAGTCCCGGAGTGGGTTACTACGAGCAGTACTTC. Translating it yields CASSPGVGYYEQYF.